This is a list of T cell receptor beta chains from one sample in a study of neurological immune-mediated disorders. TCRdb processed the 5' RACE reads anew with MiXCR; each CDR3 protein has one entry. The sample lists just under 60,000 distinct CDR3 sequences; roughly 3.5% were seen once. The sequencing sample was made of PBMCs. The receptors stem from a woman aged 25 to 39 with multiple sclerosis. Each CDR3 is given with its conserved first and last residue. D genes are given only for firm matches. Some rows mark clone size as missing; the rest say once, few, many or name a class of expanded clone.

d_gene,j_gene,abundance,v_gene,CDR3aa,CDR3nt
TRBD2,TRBJ2-2,many,TRBV5-1,CASSSLAGAQTGELFF,TGCGCCAGCAGCTCGCTAGCGGGAGCTCAAACCGGGGAGCTGTTTTTT
.,TRBJ2-3,many,TRBV7-6,CASSQEGISTDTQYF,TGTGCCAGCAGCCAGGAGGGGATTTCCACAGATACGCAGTATTTT
.,TRBJ1-2,many,TRBV18,CASSPPGANYGYTF,TGTGCCAGCTCACCGCCGGGCGCTAACTATGGCTACACCTTC
TRBD1,TRBJ1-5,.,TRBV6-1,CASNPRTGSRPQHF,TGTGCCAGCAACCCCCGGACAGGGTCGCGACCCCAGCATTTT
.,TRBJ1-2,many,TRBV5-6,CASNIRAAVFYGYTF,TGTGCCAGCAACATACGAGCGGCGGTGTTCTATGGCTACACCTTC
.,TRBJ2-6,many,TRBV9,CASSVQRSGANVLTF,TGTGCCAGCAGCGTCCAGCGATCTGGGGCCAACGTCCTGACTTTC
TRBD1,TRBJ2-5,many,TRBV11-2,CASSSGTGGGETQYF,TGTGCCAGCAGCTCGGGGACAGGGGGCGGGGAGACCCAGTACTTC
TRBD1,TRBJ1-5,many,TRBV5-1,CASSVGQGDQPQHF,TGCGCCAGCAGCGTCGGACAGGGGGATCAGCCCCAGCATTTT
TRBD1,TRBJ1-2,many,TRBV29-1,CSVDRGLDYGYTF,TGCAGCGTCGACAGGGGGCTGGACTATGGCTACACCTTC
.,TRBJ2-5,many,TRBV21-1,CASSKGGRPFFQETQYF,TGTGCCAGCAGCAAAGGCGGCAGGCCATTCTTCCAAGAGACCCAGTACTTC
.,TRBJ2-3,many,TRBV20-1,CSANPGRADTQYF,TGCAGTGCTAATCCCGGCAGGGCAGATACGCAGTATTTT
.,TRBJ2-1,many,TRBV27,CASSPDASSYNEQFF,TGTGCCAGCAGTCCTGACGCGAGCTCCTACAATGAGCAGTTCTTC
.,TRBJ2-2,many,TRBV12-3/TRBV12-4,CASRGANTGELFF,TGTGCCAGCAGGGGGGCGAACACCGGGGAGCTGTTTTTT
.,TRBJ2-1,many,TRBV7-7,CASSLLSGGASSYNEQFF,TGTGCTAGCAGCTTACTCTCGGGTGGGGCCAGCTCCTACAATGAGCAGTTCTTC
.,TRBJ2-2,many,TRBV28,CASSLTNTGELFF,TGTGCCAGCAGCCTTACGAACACCGGGGAGCTGTTTTTT
TRBD1,TRBJ1-5,many,TRBV6-2/TRBV6-3,CASSYTRTGSSGNQPQHF,TGTGCCAGCAGTTACACACGGACAGGGAGTAGCGGGAATCAGCCCCAGCATTTT
.,TRBJ2-7,many,TRBV5-6,CASSFGTDFYEQYF,TGTGCCAGCAGCTTCGGGACCGACTTCTACGAGCAGTACTTC
.,TRBJ2-5,many,TRBV7-9,CASRRGRETETQYF,TGTGCCAGCAGGCGGGGGCGGGAGACGGAGACCCAGTACTTC
.,TRBJ1-5,few,TRBV20-1,CSAEGQGGINQPQHF,TGCAGTGCCGAGGGCCAGGGAGGTATCAATCAGCCCCAGCATTTT
.,TRBJ2-5,many,TRBV4-1,CASSQDPHKETQYF,TGCGCCAGCAGCCAAGACCCCCACAAAGAGACCCAGTACTTC
TRBD2,TRBJ2-1,many,TRBV5-1,CASSPRFSGVGNEQFF,TGCGCCAGCAGCCCGAGGTTTAGCGGGGTGGGGAATGAGCAGTTCTTC